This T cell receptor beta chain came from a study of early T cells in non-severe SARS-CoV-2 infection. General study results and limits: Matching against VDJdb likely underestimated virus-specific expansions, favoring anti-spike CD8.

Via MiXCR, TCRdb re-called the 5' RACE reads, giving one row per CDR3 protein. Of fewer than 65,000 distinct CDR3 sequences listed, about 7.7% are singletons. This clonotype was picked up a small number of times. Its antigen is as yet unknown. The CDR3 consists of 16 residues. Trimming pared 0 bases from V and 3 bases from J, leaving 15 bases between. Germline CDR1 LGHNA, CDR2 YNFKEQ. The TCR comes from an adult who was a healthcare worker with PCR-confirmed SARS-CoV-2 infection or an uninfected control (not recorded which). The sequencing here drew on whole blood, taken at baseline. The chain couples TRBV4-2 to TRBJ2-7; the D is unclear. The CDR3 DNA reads TGTGCCAGCAGCCAAGAGTCGGGCAGTATCGTCTACGAGCAGTACTTC. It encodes CASSQESGSIVYEQYF.